The rows below give T cell receptor beta chains drawn from one sample of a study of OX40 agonist ivuxolimab in advanced cancers. Clones were read by immunoSEQ multiplex PCR, and TCRdb kept only the in-frame ones, dropping some. The sample includes tens of thousands of clones, approximately 89% of them seen just once. This specimen consisted of CD4+ or CD8+ T cells sorted from blood, obtained in a trial of the OX40 agonist ivuxolimab. These receptors were collected from an adult with an advanced solid tumor such as melanoma, head and neck, liver or kidney cancer. The CDR3 runs from the conserved cysteine through the conserved F or W. A D gene is named only where the DNA matches it firmly. Where a row states a size, it is once, few, many or the class of an expanded clone; other rows omit it.

v_gene	d_gene	abundance	j_gene	CDR3aa	CDR3nt
TRBV9	TRBD2	.	TRBJ2-5	CASSVTGGWYQETQYF	TGTGCCAGCAGCGTAACGGGGGGGTGGTACCAAGAGACCCAGTACTTC
TRBV6-6	.	.	TRBJ1-6	CASSYPGRARAALHF	TGTGCCAGCAGTTACCCGGGCCGTGCGCGTGCGGCCCTCCACTTT
TRBV7-2	.	.	TRBJ2-1	CASSFKPNNEQFF	TGTGCCAGCAGCTTTAAACCTAACAATGAGCAGTTCTTC
TRBV5-1	.	.	TRBJ2-6	CASTQSSGANVLTF	TGCGCCAGCACTCAGAGCTCTGGGGCCAACGTCCTGACTTTC
TRBV2	.	few	TRBJ2-7	CASSEARGSGWEQYF	TGTGCCAGCAGTGAAGCGCGCGGATCCGGCTGGGAGCAGTACTTC
TRBV11-1	.	.	TRBJ2-1	CASSFQGREQFF	TGTGCCAGCAGCTTCCAGGGACGTGAGCAGTTCTTC
TRBV11-2	.	.	TRBJ1-4	CASSRGVLSNEKLFF	TGTGCCAGCAGCCGGGGCGTCCTCTCTAATGAAAAACTGTTTTTT
TRBV5-4	.	.	TRBJ2-3	CASSLGTGRSDTQYF	TGTGCCAGCAGCCTAGGGACCGGCCGGTCAGATACGCAGTATTTT
TRBV11-2	.	.	TRBJ2-1	CASSSGGNEQFF	TGTGCCAGCAGCTCAGGGGGGAATGAGCAGTTCTTC
TRBV28	TRBD2	.	TRBJ2-5	CASSSSGTSGEETQYF	TGTGCCAGCAGTTCATCCGGGACTAGCGGAGAAGAGACCCAGTACTTC
TRBV20-1	.	.	TRBJ2-7	CSASRVYEQYF	TGCAGTGCTAGCCGGGTGTACGAGCAGTACTTC
TRBV16	.	.	TRBJ2-7	CASSQSGDYEQYF	TGTGCCAGCAGCCAATCAGGGGACTACGAGCAGTACTTC
TRBV29-1	.	.	TRBJ2-3	CSVDAGTDTQYF	TGCAGCGTTGATGCGGGTACAGATACGCAGTATTTT
TRBV7-8	.	.	TRBJ2-6	CASSAEQGSGANVLTF	TGTGCCAGCAGCGCAGAACAGGGCTCTGGGGCCAACGTCCTGACTTTC
TRBV28	.	.	TRBJ1-5	CASSPSRRGYQPQHF	TGTGCCAGCAGCCCTTCCCGGCGCGGTTATCAGCCCCAGCATTTT
TRBV5-1	TRBD1	.	TRBJ2-7	CASSLDFPGQGAGSYEQYF	TGCGCCAGCAGCTTGGATTTTCCGGGACAGGGGGCGGGCTCCTACGAGCAGTACTTC
TRBV7-7	.	.	TRBJ2-2	CASSFWENTGELFF	TGTGCCAGCAGCTTCTGGGAGAACACCGGGGAGCTGTTTTTT
TRBV27	TRBD2	.	TRBJ2-3	CASSLGLAGGEDTQYF	TGTGCCAGCAGTTTAGGGCTAGCGGGGGGGGAAGATACGCAGTATTTT
TRBV5-8	TRBD1	.	TRBJ2-6	CASSLTGGGPGANVLTF	TGTGCCAGCAGCCTGACAGGGGGTGGGCCTGGGGCCAACGTCCTGACTTTC
TRBV5-1	TRBD1	.	TRBJ2-1	CASSLGLTGGTYNEQFF	TGCGCCAGCAGCTTGGGGTTGACAGGGGGAACCTACAATGAGCAGTTCTTC
TRBV19	TRBD1	.	TRBJ2-7	CASSRDRVGEQYF	TGTGCCAGTAGTAGGGACAGGGTAGGCGAGCAGTACTTC
TRBV9	TRBD2	.	TRBJ2-1	CASSSRLAGGTSYNEQFF	TGTGCCAGCAGCTCCAGACTAGCGGGGGGTACCTCCTACAATGAGCAGTTCTTC
TRBV7-2	.	.	TRBJ1-2	CASSLQGGGYGYTF	TGTGCCAGCAGCCTACAAGGAGGGGGCTATGGCTACACCTTC
TRBV19	.	.	TRBJ2-3	CASRPGGRGTDTQYF	TGTGCCAGTAGGCCCGGGGGGCGCGGCACAGATACGCAGTATTTT
TRBV2	.	.	TRBJ1-2	CASSEIGIGNYGYTF	TGTGCCAGCAGTGAAATCGGCATCGGAAACTATGGCTACACCTTC
TRBV4-2	.	.	TRBJ2-7	CASSQIQESNYEQYF	TGTGCCAGCAGCCAAATTCAAGAGTCTAACTACGAGCAGTACTTC
TRBV4-2	.	.	TRBJ1-3	CASSQESGGGSGNTIYF	TGTGCCAGCAGCCAAGAATCAGGCGGGGGCTCTGGAAACACCATATATTTT
TRBV30	TRBD1	few	TRBJ1-6	CAWSVARGFSPLHF	TGTGCCTGGAGTGTGGCCAGGGGGTTTTCACCCCTCCACTTT
TRBV19	TRBD1	.	TRBJ2-7	CASSTAGTASYEQYF	TGTGCCAGTAGTACGGCCGGGACAGCCTCCTACGAGCAGTACTTC
TRBV27	.	.	TRBJ1-2	CASSLGAKYGYTF	TGTGCCAGCAGTTTAGGGGCCAAGTATGGCTACACCTTC
TRBV7-8	TRBD2	.	TRBJ2-2	CASSLARSGGNTGELFF	TGTGCCAGCAGCTTAGCGCGTAGCGGGGGGAACACCGGGGAGCTGTTTTTT
TRBV7-3	.	.	TRBJ2-7	CASSLTATQTYEQYF	TGTGCCAGCAGCTTAACAGCTACCCAAACCTACGAGCAGTACTTC
TRBV7-3	.	few	TRBJ1-1	CASSSAGTEAFF	TGTGCCAGCAGCTCGGCAGGCACTGAAGCTTTCTTT
TRBV19	TRBD2	.	TRBJ2-3	CASKSRRGGSTDTQYF	TGTGCCAGTAAATCCCGGCGGGGGGGTAGCACAGATACGCAGTATTTT
TRBV7-9	.	.	TRBJ1-1	CASSLSRTTEAFF	TGTGCCAGCAGCTTAAGCCGGACCACTGAAGCTTTCTTT
TRBV19	TRBD2	.	TRBJ2-1	CASSIAAGARNEQFF	TGTGCCAGTAGTATAGCAGCGGGAGCTCGTAATGAGCAGTTCTTC
TRBV5-1	TRBD1	.	TRBJ1-4	CASSLIPPGQGGEKLFF	TGCGCCAGCAGCTTGATTCCACCGGGACAGGGTGGAGAAAAACTGTTTTTT
TRBV5-1	TRBD1	.	TRBJ1-2	CASSLSGTGTPFYGYTF	TGCGCCAGCAGCTTAAGTGGGACAGGGACACCCTTCTATGGCTACACCTTC
TRBV7-9	.	.	TRBJ1-1	CASSLVRQENTEAFF	TGTGCCAGCAGCTTAGTAAGACAGGAGAACACTGAAGCTTTCTTT
TRBV4-1	TRBD1	.	TRBJ2-5	CASSQQKGQGLETQYF	TGCGCCAGCAGCCAACAAAAGGGACAGGGGCTAGAGACCCAGTACTTC
TRBV19	TRBD1	.	TRBJ1-5	CASSWDRGPNQPQHF	TGTGCCAGTAGTTGGGACAGGGGGCCCAATCAGCCCCAGCATTTT
TRBV21-1	.	.	TRBJ2-7	CASSKLEHTYEQYF	TGTGCCAGCAGCAAATTAGAACACACCTACGAGCAGTACTTC